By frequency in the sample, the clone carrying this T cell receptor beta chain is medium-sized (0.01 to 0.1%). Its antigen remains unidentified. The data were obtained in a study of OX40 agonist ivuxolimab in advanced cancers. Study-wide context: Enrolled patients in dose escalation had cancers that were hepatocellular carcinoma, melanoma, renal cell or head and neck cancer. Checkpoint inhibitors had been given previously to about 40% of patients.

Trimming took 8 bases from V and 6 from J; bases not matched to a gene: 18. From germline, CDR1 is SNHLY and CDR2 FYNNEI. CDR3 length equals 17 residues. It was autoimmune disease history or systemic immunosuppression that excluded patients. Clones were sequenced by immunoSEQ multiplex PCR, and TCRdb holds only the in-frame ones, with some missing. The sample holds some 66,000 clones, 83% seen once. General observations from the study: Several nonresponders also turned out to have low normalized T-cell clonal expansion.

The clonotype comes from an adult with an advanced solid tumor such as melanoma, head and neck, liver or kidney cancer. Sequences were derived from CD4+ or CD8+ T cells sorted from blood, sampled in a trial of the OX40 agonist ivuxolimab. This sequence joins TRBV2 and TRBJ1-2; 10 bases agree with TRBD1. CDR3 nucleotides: TGTGCCAGCGCGTCGGGGTTTCCGGGACAGGGGCCGAATGGCTACACCTTC. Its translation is CASASGFPGQGPNGYTF.